One and the same sample provided the 11 T cell receptor beta chains below, sequenced in a study of T cell repertoires in cytomegalovirus infection (dated by TCRdb to the late 2010s). These receptors have no known antigen. The listed sequencing device is Illumina HiSeq 1500. Using fastp trimming at Q25 and MiXCR clonotype assembly, TCRdb reanalyzed the public sequencing data and kept in-frame beta chains. Records with the same CDR3 protein are collapsed into one entry carrying the most frequent genes and DNA. This sample has some 700,000 distinct CDR3 sequences in its table, and roughly 30% of those were observed once. The top ten hold 15% to 20% of the sample. In light of the paper, this sample's treatment or condition label describes: in vitro stimulation with specific CMV peptide epitopes to enrich CMV-specific T cells. Here the sequenced sample was cultured PBMCs, taken from culture after CMV antigen stimulation. The origin of the receptors is a human donor in good health (CMV status not recorded). Some clones in this sample may be carry-over from other donors' samples.

The rearrangement links TRBV7-6 to TRBJ2-5; 8 bases fit TRBD1. There are 15 residues in the CDR3. V trimming: 5 bases; J trimming: 7 bases; junction bases outside the gene matches: 12. Germline CDR1 and CDR2: SGHVS and FNYEAQ. The CDR3 bases are TGTGCCAGCAGCGGGGGGACAGGAGTGATGGGGACCCAGTACTTC. This translates into CASSGGTGVMGTQYF.

This clonotype was counted only a few times. The chain is built from TRBV7-9 and TRBJ1-4; 7 bases match TRBD1. Unmatched junction bases numbered 5, after V lost 10 bases and J lost 3 bases. This CDR3 has 13 amino acids. Looked up from germline, CDR1 is SEHNR and CDR2 is FQNEAQ (reference sequence). The CDR3 sequence is CATRGRANEKLFF. CDR3 coding DNA: TGTGCCACAAGGGGGCGAGCTAATGAAAAACTGTTTTTT. The full variable domain, in which reference TRBV7-9 and TRBJ1-4 provide the parts outside the CDR3, is DTGVSQNPRHKITKRGQNVTFRCDPISEHNRLYWYRQTLGQGPEFLTYFQNEAQLEKSRLLSDRFSAERPKGSFSTLEIQRTEQGDSAMYLCATRGRANEKLFFGSGTQLSVL.

This clonotype was seen a handful of times. The chain has TRBV2 and TRBJ2-1, with D perhaps TRBD2 (6 bases). The CDR3 consists of 21 residues. V lost 0 bases and J lost 8, with 32 bases in between. Germline V lookup: CDR1 SNHLY, CDR2 FYNNEI. The CDR3: CASSEAGHGTSTLLPLDEQFF. CDR3 DNA: TGTGCCAGCAGTGAAGCGGGTCATGGGACTTCAACCCTACTGCCGTTGGATGAGCAGTTCTTC.

The V call is TRBV6-1, the J call TRBJ2-7, with TRBD2 as a possible D gene (6 bases). CDR1 is MNHNS and CDR2 is SASEGT in the germline V gene. CDR3 length: 14 residues. Trimming cost V 2 bases and J 4 bases, with 12 bases left between them. The CDR3, as DNA: TGTGCCAGCAGTGAATTTAATCGGGAGTACGAGCAGTACTTC. Its protein is CASSEFNREYEQYF.

The CDR3 DNA follows: TGTGCCAGCGCCCGGGGTTGGCCCCTCCACTTT. Protein product: CASARGWPLHF. V is TRBV12-3 or TRBV12-4 and J is TRBJ1-6, with D unresolved. This CDR3 contains 11 residues. Deletions cut 8 bases from V and 13 bases from J, with 12 bases between.

The chain uses TRBV20-1 and TRBJ1-5; D call uncertain. The CDR3 is made up of 13 amino acids. Between the trimmed V and J ends, which lost 4 bases and 2 bases, there was a span of 9 bases. Germline V lookup: CDR1 DFQATT, CDR2 SNEGSKA (reference sequence). The chain's CDR3 is CSATPGGNQPQHF. The CDR3 region has the DNA TGCAGTGCTACCCCTGGCGGCAATCAGCCCCAGCATTTT.

V gene TRBV4-3 combines with J gene TRBJ2-1; TRBD1 aligns across 7 bases. Trimming at V came to 2 bases and at J to 8 bases, leaving 9 bases not matched to a gene. Germline lookup yields CDR1 LGHNA and CDR2 YSLEER. The CDR3 contains 15 residues. The CDR3 nucleotides read TGCGCCAGCAGCCAAAATCCTATAGGGGGCTATGAGCAGTTCTTC. This gives the protein CASSQNPIGGYEQFF.

In this sample, this clonotype turned up many times. This chain uses TRBV11-2 with TRBJ1-3; D ambiguous. V shed 5 bases and J shed 2 bases, with 7 bases lying between them. The CDR3 runs 13 residues. Germline V gene lookup returns CDR1 SGHAT and CDR2 FQNNGV. CDR3 region: CASSARTGNTIYF. As DNA, the CDR3 is TGTGCCAGCAGCGCCAGAACTGGAAACACCATATATTTT.

The chain combines TRBV20-1 with TRBJ1-1, with D maybe TRBD1 (6 bases). Trimming shortened V by 3 bases and J by 1 base, and 12 bases separated the two germline ends. Germline V gene lookup returns CDR1 DFQATT and CDR2 SNEGSKA (reference sequence). The CDR3 runs 14 residues. The DNA of the CDR3 is TGCAGTGCTAGTTACAGGGTTCGGAACACTGAAGCTTTCTTT. This codes for CSASYRVRNTEAFF.

This clonotype was counted a few times. The chain employs TRBV6-5 and TRBJ1-1; D unclear. The CDR3 is made up of 13 amino acids. With 11 bases removed from V and 7 bases from J, the gap between germline ends came to 20 bases. Germline-derived CDR1 and CDR2 are MNHEY and SVGAGI. The CDR3 protein is CASQRGSSSEAFF. The CDR3 coding sequence is TGTGCCTCGCAGCGGGGTTCTTCGAGTGAAGCTTTCTTT.

The CDR3: CASSPQDGYNEQFF. The DNA for the CDR3 is TGCGCCAGCAGCCCCCAAGACGGCTACAATGAGCAGTTCTTC. V is TRBV4-1 and J is TRBJ2-1; D uncertain. This CDR3 contains 14 residues. Germline CDR1 and CDR2: MGHRA and YSYEKL. V was pared by 4 bases and J by 3 bases, with 10 bases between.